This TCR beta chain was profiled in a study of shared clonotypes between healthy human individuals. Findings and caveats of the study: What rarefaction showed was incomplete sorted-subset sequencing despite large depth. The study generally estimated greater richness for naive than memory subsets. Generation probabilities were higher for clonotypes shared across all four sorted-subset donors than for unshared ones.

HIV-negative, healthy adults without recent acute infections or vaccinations were the donors. Turning to this clone: Its antigen is unknown.

V lost 5 bases and J lost 2, with 10 bases in between. Per the germline V gene, CDR1 is MRHNA and CDR2 is SNTAGT. There are 15 residues in the CDR3. Generated by immunoSEQ multiplex PCR, the TCRdb table keeps only in-frame clones and is missing some. Among 950,000 to 1,300,000 clones listed, around 74% were seen once. The clonotype was recovered from a man aged 18 to 30 in good health. The chain employs TRBV6-4 and TRBJ2-6; D is undetermined. Sequenced sample: memory CD4+ T cells sorted from blood. The subset was: CD45RA-negative fraction. The CDR3 bases are TGTGCCAGCAGTTCCCTAAATACTGGGGCCAACGTCCTGACTTTC. It specifies CASSSLNTGANVLTF.